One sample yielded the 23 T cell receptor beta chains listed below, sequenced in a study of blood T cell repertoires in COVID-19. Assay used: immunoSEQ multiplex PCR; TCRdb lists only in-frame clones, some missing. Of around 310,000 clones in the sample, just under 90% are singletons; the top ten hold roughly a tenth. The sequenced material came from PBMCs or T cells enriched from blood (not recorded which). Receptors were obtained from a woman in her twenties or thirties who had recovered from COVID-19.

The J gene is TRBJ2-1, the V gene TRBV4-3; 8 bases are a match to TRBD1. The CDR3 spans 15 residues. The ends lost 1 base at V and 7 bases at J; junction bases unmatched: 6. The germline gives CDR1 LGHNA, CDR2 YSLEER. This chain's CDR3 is CASSQASRTGNEQFF. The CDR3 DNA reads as TGCGCCAGCAGCCAAGCCAGTAGGACAGGGAATGAGCAGTTCTTC.

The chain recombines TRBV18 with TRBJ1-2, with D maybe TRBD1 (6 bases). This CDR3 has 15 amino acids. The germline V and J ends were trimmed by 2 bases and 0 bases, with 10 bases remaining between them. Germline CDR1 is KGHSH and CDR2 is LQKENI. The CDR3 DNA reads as TGTGCCAGCTCACCAAACGAGGGGGCTAACTATGGCTACACCTTC. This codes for CASSPNEGANYGYTF.

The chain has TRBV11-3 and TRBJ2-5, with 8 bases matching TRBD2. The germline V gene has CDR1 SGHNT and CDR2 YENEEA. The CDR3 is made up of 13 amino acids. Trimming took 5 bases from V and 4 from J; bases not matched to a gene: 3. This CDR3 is CASSTGGVETQYF. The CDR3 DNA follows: TGTGCCAGCAGCACCGGGGGGGTAGAGACCCAGTACTTC.

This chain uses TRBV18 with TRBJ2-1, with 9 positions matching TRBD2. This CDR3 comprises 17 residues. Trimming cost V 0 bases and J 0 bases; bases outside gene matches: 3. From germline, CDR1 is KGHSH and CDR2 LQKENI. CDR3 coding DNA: TGTGCCAGCTCACCACCGGGTAGCGGGAGCTCCTACAATGAGCAGTTCTTC. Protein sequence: CASSPPGSGSSYNEQFF. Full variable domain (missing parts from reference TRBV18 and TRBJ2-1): NAGVMQNPRHLVRRRGQEARLRCSPMKGHSHVYWYRQLPEEGLKFMVYLQKENIIDESGMPKERFSAEFPKEGPSILRIQQVVRGDSAAYFCASSPPGSGSSYNEQFFGPGTRLTVL.

The CDR3 coding sequence is TGCGCCAGCGGCAGGGGGCTGAACACTGAAGCTTTCTTT. Residues: CASGRGLNTEAFF. The genes are TRBV5-1 and TRBJ1-1, with 8 bases lining up with TRBD1. CDR1 is SGHRS and CDR2 is YFSETQ in the germline V gene. Trimming took 7 bases from V and 0 from J; bases not matched to a gene: 2. The CDR3 spans 13 residues.

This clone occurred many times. This CDR3 is CATSRDPPTAVAGPLHF. For the CDR3, the DNA is TGTGCCACCAGCAGAGATCCCCCGACAGCCGTCGCGGGGCCCCTCCACTTT. V gene TRBV15 combines with J gene TRBJ1-6, with D maybe TRBD1 (5 bases). The CDR3 sequence is 17 residues long. The ends were cut back, 0 bases at V and 13 bases at J, with 22 bases in the middle. Germline CDR1 is LNHNV and CDR2 is YYDKDF (reference sequence).

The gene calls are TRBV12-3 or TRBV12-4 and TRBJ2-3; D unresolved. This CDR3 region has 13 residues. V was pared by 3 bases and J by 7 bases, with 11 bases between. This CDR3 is CASSFDPYNTQYF. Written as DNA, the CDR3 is TGTGCCAGCAGTTTTGATCCATACAATACGCAGTATTTT.

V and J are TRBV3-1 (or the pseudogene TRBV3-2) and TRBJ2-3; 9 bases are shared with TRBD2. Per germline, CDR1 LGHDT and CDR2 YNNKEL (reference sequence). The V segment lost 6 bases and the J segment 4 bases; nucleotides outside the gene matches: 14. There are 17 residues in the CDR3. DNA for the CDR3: TGTGCCAGCAGTAGAAGAGTAGGCGGGAGGGCCGCAGATACGCAGTATTTT. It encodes CASSRRVGGRAADTQYF.

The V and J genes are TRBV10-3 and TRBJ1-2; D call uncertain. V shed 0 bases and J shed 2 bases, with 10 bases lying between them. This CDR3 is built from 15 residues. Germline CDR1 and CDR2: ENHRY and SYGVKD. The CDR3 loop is CAISESRNLNYGYTF. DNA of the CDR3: TGTGCCATCAGTGAGTCGAGGAATCTAAACTATGGCTACACCTTC.

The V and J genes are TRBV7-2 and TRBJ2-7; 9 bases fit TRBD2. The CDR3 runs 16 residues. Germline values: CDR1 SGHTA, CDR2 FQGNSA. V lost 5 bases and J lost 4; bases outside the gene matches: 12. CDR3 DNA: TGTGCCAGCAGCCGCAGTAGCGGGAGCGCTCCTTACGAGCAGTACTTC. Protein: CASSRSSGSAPYEQYF.

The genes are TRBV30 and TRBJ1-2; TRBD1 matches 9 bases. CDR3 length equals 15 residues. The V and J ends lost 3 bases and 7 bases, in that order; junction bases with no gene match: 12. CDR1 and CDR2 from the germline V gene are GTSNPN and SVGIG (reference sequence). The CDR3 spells CAWREPGTGPFGYTF. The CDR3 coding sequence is TGTGCCTGGAGAGAGCCCGGGACAGGGCCATTTGGCTACACCTTC.

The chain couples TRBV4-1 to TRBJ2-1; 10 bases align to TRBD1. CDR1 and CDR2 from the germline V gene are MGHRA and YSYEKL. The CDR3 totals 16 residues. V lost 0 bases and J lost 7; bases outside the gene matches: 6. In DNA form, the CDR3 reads TGCGCCAGCAGCCAAGATCGGGGACAGGGGTGGAATGAGCAGTTCTTC. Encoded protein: CASSQDRGQGWNEQFF.

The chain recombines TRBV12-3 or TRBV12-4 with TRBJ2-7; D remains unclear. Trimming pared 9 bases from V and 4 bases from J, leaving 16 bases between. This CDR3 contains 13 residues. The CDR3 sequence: CASRRGQIYEQYF. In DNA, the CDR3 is TGTGCCAGTCGCCGAGGTCAGATTTACGAGCAGTACTTC.

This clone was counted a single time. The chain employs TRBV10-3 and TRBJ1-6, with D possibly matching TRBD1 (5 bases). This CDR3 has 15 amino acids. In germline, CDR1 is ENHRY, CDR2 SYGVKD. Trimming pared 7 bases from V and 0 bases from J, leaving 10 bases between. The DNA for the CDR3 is TGTGCCATCACCGGGGGTGACTCCTATAATTCACCCCTCCACTTT. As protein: CAITGGDSYNSPLHF.

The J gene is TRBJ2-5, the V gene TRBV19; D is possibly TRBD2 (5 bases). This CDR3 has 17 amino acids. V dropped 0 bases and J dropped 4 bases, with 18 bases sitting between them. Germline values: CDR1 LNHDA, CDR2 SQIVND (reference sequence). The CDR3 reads CASSIDPYPGFRETQYF. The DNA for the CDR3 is TGTGCCAGTAGTATAGACCCGTACCCGGGATTTCGAGAGACCCAGTACTTC.

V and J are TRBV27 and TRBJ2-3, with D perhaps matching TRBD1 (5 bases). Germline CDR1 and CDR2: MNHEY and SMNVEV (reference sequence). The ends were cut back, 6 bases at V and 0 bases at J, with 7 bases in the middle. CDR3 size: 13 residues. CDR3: CASRQASTDTQYF. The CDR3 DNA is TGTGCCAGCAGACAGGCTAGCACAGATACGCAGTATTTT.

CDR3 nucleotides: TGTGCCAGCTCACCATTTGTAGCTAGCGGTAAAGCCAAAAACATTCAGTACTTC. Encoded protein: CASSPFVASGKAKNIQYF. The chain employs TRBV18 and TRBJ2-4, with 7 nucleotides matching TRBD2. Germline lookup yields CDR1 KGHSH and CDR2 LQKENI. J gave up 0 bases and V 2 bases, and 10 bases lay outside the gene matches. The CDR3 runs to 18 residues.

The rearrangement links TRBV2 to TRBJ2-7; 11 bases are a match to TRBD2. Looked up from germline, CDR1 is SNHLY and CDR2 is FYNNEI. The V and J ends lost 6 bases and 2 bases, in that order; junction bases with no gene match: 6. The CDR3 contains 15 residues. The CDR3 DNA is TGTGCCAGCAGCGGTTTACTAGCGGGGGCCTACGAGCAGTACTTC. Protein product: CASSGLLAGAYEQYF.

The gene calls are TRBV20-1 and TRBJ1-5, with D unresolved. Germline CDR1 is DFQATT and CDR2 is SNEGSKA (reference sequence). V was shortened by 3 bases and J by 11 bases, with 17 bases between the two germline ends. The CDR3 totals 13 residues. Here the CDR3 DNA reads TGCAGTGCTAGTCCACAGCTTACCCAGGCCCAGCATTTT. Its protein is CSASPQLTQAQHF.

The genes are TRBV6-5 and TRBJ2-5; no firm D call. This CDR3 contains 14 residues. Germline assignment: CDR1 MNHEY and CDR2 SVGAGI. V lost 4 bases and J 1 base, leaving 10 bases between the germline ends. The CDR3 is CASSSYIAQETQYF. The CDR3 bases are TGTGCCAGCAGTTCCTACATAGCCCAAGAGACCCAGTACTTC.

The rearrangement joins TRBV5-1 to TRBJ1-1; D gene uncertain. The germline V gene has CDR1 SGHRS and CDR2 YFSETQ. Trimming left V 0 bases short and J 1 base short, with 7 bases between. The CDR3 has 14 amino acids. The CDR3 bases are TGCGCCAGCAGCTTGGTGTCATCGAACACTGAAGCTTTCTTT. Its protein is CASSLVSSNTEAFF.

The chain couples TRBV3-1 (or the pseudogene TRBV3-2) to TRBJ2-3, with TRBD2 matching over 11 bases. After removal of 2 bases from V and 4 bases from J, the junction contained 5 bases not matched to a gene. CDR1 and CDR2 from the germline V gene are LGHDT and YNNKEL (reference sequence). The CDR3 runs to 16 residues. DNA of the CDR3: TGTGCCAGCAGCCAAATACTAGCGGGAGTGGCAGATACGCAGTATTTT. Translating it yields CASSQILAGVADTQYF.

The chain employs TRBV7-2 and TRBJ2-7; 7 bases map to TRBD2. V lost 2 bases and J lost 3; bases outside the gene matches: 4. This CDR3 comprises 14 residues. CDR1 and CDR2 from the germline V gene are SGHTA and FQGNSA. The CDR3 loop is CASSLLADNYEQYF. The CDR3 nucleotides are TGTGCCAGCAGCTTACTAGCGGATAACTACGAGCAGTACTTC. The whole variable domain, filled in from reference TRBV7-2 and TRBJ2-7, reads GAGVSQSPSNKVTEKGKDVELRCDPISGHTALYWYRQSLGQGLEFLIYFQGNSAPDKSGLPSDRFSAERTGGSVSTLTIQRTQQEDSAVYLCASSLLADNYEQYFGPGTRLTVT.